This T cell receptor beta chain was profiled in a study of identical twins. The study, taken as a whole, reports: Compared with unrelated sharing, twin-shared out-of-frame alpha sequences had more low-probability sequences.

TCRdb ran MiXCR on the 5' RACE reads and lists one entry per CDR3 protein. The repertoire consists of 750,000 to 950,000 distinct CDR3 sequences, with approximately 13% occurring once and the leading ten covering 1.5% to 2%. The CDR3 consists of 13 residues. V was pared by 3 bases and J by 9 bases, with 13 bases between. Germline V gene lookup returns CDR1 KGHDR and CDR2 SFDVKD. Note on this clonotype: Its matching antigen is unknown.

Another study also made use of these data, one on yellow fever vaccine responses in identical twins.

The TCR sequence derives from a woman in her late teens or twenties in good health. The sequenced sample consisted of PBMCs. The chain combines TRBV24-1 with TRBJ1-1; D gene ambiguous. The CDR3 sequence: CATSDPLRKQAFF. Here the CDR3 DNA reads TGTGCCACCAGTGATCCCCTGAGGAAGCAAGCTTTCTTT.